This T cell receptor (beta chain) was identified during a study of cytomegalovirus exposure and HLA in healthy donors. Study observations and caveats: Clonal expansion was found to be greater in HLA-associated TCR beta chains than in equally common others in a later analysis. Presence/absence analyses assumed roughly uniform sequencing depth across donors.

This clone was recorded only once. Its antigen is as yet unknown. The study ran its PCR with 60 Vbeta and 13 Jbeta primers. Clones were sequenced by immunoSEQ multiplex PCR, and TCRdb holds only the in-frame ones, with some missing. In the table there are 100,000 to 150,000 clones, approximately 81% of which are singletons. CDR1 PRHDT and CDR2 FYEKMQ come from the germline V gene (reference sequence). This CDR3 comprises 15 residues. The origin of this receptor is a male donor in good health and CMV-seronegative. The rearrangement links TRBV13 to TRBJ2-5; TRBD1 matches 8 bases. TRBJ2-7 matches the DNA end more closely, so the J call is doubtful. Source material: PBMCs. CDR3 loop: CASSWSRDRTYEQYF. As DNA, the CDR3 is TGTGCCAGCAGCTGGAGCCGGGACAGGACCTACGAGCAGTACTTC.